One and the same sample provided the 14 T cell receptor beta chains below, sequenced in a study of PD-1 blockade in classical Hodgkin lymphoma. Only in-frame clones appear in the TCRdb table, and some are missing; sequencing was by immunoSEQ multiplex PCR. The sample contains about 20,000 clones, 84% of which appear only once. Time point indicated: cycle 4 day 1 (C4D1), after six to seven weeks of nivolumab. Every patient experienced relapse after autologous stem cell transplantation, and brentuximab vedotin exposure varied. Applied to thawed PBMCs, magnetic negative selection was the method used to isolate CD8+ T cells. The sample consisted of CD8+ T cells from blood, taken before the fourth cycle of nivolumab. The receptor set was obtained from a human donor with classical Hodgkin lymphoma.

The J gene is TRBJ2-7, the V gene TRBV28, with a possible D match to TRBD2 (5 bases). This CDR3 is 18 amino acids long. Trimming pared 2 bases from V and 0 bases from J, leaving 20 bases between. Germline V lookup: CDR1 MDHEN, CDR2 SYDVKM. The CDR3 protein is CASSLRSGVKDFSYEQYF. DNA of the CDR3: TGTGCCAGCAGTTTACGGAGTGGTGTGAAGGACTTCTCCTACGAGCAGTACTTC.

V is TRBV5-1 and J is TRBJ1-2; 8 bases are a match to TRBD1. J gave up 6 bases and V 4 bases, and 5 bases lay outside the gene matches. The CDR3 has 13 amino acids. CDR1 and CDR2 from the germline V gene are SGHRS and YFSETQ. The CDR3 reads CASSPGQGHGYTF. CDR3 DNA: TGCGCCAGCAGCCCCGGACAGGGCCATGGCTACACCTTC.

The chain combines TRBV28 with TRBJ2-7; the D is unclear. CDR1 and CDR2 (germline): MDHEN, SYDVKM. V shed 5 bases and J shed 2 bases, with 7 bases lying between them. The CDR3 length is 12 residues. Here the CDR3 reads CASSLSAYEQYF. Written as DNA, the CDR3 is TGTGCCAGCAGTCTTTCAGCCTACGAGCAGTACTTC.

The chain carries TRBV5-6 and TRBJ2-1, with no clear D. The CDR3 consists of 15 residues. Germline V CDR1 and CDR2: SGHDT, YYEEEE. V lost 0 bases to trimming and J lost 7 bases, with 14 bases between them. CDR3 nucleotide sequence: TGTGCCAGCAGCTTGGTAGACACAGAGTTAAATGAGCAGTTCTTC. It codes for CASSLVDTELNEQFF.

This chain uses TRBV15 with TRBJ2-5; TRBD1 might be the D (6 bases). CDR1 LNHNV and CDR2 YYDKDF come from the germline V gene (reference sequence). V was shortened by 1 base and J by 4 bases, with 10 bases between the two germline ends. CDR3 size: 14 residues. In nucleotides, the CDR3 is TGTGCCACCAGCAGAGTTGAAGGGGGAGAGACCCAGTACTTC. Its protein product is CATSRVEGGETQYF.

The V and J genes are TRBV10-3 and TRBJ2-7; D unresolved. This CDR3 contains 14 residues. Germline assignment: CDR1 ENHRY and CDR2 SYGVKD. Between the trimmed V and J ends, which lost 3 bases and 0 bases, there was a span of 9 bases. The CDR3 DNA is TGTGCCATCAGTGAACCGGAGTACTCCTACGAGCAGTACTTC. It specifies CAISEPEYSYEQYF.

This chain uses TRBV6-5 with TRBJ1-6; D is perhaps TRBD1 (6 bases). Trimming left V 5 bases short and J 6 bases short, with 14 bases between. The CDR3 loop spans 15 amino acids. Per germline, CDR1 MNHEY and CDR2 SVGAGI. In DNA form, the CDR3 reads TGTGCCAGCAGTCCCTTCACAGGGTCTAATTCACCCCTCCACTTT. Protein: CASSPFTGSNSPLHF.

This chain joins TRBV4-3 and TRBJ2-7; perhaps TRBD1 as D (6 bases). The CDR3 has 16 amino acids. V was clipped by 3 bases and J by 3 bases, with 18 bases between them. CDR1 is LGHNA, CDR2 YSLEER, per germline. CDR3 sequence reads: CASSQGFRDKFYEQYF. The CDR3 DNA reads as TGCGCCAGCAGCCAGGGGTTCAGGGACAAATTCTACGAGCAGTACTTC.

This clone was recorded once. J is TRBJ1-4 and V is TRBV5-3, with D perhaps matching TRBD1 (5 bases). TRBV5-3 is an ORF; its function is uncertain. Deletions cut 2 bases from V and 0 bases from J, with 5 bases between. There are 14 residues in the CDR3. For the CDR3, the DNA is TGTGCCAGAAGCTTCAGGGCAACTAATGAAAAACTGTTTTTT. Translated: CARSFRATNEKLFF.

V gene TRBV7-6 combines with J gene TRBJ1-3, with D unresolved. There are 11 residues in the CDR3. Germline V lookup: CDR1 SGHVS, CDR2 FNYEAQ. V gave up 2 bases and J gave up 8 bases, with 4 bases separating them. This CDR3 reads CASSLLDTIYF. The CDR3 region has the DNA TGTGCCAGCAGCTTATTGGACACCATATATTTT.

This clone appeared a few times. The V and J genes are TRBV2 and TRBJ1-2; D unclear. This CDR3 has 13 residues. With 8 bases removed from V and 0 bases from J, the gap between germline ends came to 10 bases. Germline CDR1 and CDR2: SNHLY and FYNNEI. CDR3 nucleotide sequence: TGTGCCAGCGGGGAAGTAGCTAACTATGGCTACACCTTC. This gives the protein CASGEVANYGYTF.

This CDR3 reads CASRSTNEKLFF. The CDR3 DNA reads TGTGCCAGCAGGTCAACTAATGAAAAACTGTTTTTT. The chain links TRBV2 to TRBJ1-4; D is ambiguous. CDR3 size: 12 residues. In germline, CDR1 is SNHLY, CDR2 FYNNEI. Trimming pared 6 bases from V and 0 bases from J, leaving 2 bases between.

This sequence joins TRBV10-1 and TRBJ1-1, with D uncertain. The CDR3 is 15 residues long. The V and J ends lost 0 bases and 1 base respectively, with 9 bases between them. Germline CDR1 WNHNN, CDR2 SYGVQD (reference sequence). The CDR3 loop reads CASSESGRKNTEAFF. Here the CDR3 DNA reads TGCGCCAGCAGTGAGTCGGGCAGGAAGAACACTGAAGCTTTCTTT.

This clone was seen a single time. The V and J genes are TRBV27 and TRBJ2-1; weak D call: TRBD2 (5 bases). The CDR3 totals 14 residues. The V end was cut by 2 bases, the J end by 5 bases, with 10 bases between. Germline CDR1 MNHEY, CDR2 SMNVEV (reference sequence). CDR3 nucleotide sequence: TGTGCCAGCAGTTTAGGTAGCGCCAACAATGAGCAGTTCTTC. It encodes CASSLGSANNEQFF.